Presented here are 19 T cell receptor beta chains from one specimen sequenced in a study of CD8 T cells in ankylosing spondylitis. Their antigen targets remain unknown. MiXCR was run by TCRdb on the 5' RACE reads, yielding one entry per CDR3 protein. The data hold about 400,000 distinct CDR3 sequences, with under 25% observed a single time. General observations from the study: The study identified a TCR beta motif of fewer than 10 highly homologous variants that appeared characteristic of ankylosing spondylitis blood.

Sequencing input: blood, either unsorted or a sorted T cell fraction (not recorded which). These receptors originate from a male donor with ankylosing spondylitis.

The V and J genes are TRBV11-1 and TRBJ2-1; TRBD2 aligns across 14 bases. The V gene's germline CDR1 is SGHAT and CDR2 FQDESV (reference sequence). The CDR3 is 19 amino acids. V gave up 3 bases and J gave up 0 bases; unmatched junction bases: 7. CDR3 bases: TGTGCCAGCAGCTTGGGACTAGCGGGAGTGCCGAGCTCCTACAATGAGCAGTTCTTC. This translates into CASSLGLAGVPSSYNEQFF.

The CDR3 reads CASSWGNTGELFF. In DNA form, the CDR3 reads TGTGCCAGCAGCTGGGGGAACACCGGGGAGCTGTTTTTT. The chain recombines TRBV11-2 with TRBJ2-2; D unresolved. Trimming shortened V by 4 bases and J by 1 base, and 4 bases separated the two germline ends. The CDR3 sequence is 13 residues long. Germline-derived CDR1 and CDR2 are SGHAT and FQNNGV.

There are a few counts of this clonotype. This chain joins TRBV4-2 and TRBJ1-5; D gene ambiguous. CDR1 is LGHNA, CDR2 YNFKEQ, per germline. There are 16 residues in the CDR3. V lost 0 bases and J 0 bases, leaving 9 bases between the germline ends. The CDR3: CASSQEPSNSNQPQHF. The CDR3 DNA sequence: TGTGCCAGCAGCCAAGAGCCGAGTAATAGCAATCAGCCCCAGCATTTT.

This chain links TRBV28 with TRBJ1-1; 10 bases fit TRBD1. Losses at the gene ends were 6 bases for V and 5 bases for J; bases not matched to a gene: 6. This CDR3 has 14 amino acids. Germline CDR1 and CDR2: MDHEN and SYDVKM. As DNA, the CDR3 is TGTGCCAGCAGCACGGACAGGGGGGTTACTGAAGCTTTCTTT. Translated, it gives CASSTDRGVTEAFF.

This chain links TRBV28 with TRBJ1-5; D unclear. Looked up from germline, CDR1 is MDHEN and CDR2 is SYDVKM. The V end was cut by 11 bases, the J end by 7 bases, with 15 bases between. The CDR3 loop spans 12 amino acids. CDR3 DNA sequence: TGTGCCGTCAGATTGTCCGGGCAGCCCCAGCATTTT. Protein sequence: CAVRLSGQPQHF.

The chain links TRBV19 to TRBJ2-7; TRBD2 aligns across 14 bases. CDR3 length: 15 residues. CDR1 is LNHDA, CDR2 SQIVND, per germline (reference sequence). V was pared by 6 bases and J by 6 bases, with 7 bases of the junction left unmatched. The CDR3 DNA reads TGTGCCAGTAGAAACACGGGACTAGCGGGAGTCGAGCAGTACTTC. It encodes CASRNTGLAGVEQYF.

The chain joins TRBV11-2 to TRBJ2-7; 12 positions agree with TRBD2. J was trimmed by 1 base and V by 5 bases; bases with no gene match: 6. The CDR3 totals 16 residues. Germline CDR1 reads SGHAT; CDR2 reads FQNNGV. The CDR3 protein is CASSIGLAGLSYEQYF. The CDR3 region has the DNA TGTGCCAGCAGCATTGGACTAGCGGGGCTTTCCTACGAGCAGTACTTC.

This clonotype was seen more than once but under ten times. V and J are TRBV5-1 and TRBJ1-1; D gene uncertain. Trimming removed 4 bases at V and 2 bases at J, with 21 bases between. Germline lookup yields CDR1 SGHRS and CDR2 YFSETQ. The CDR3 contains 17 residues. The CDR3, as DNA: TGCGCCAGCAGCCGGAGTTACCAACAGCCGCTTAACACTGAAGCTTTCTTT. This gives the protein CASSRSYQQPLNTEAFF. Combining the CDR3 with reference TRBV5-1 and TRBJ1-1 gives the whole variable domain KAGVTQTPRYLIKTRGQQVTLSCSPISGHRSVSWYQQTPGQGLQFLFEYFSETQRNKGNFPGRFSGRQFSNSRSEMNVSTLELGDSALYLCASSRSYQQPLNTEAFFGQGTRLTVV.

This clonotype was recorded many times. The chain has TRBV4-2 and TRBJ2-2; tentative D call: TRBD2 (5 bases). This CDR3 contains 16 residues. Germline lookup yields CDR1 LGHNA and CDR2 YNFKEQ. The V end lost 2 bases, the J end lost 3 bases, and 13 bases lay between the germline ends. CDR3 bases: TGTGCCAGCAGCCAACCCCTACGGCGGGACACCGGGGAGCTGTTTTTT. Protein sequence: CASSQPLRRDTGELFF.

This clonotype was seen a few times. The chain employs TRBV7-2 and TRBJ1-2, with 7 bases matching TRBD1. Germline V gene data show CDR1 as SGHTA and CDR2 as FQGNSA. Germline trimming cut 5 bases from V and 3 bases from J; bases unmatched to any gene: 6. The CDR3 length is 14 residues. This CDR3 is CASSLRDSYYGYTF. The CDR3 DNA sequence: TGTGCCAGCAGCCTCCGGGACAGTTACTATGGCTACACCTTC.

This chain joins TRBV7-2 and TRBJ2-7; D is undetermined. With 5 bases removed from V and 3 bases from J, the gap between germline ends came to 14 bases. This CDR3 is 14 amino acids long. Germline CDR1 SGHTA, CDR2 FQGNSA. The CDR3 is CASSRNLGGYEQYF. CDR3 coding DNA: TGTGCCAGCAGCCGGAATCTAGGCGGCTACGAGCAGTACTTC.

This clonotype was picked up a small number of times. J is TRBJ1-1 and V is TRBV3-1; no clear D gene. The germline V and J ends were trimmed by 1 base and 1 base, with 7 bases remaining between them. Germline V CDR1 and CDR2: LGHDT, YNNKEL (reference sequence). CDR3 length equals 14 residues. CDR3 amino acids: CASSQVPQNTEAFF. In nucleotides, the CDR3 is TGTGCCAGCAGCCAAGTCCCACAGAACACTGAAGCTTTCTTT.

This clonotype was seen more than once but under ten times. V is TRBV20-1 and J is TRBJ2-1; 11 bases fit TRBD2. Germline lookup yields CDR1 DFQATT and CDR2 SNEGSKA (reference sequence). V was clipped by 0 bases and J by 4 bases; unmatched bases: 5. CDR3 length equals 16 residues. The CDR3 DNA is TGCAGTGCTAGAGATCCGGGACTAGCGGTATACAATGAGCAGTTCTTC. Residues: CSARDPGLAVYNEQFF.

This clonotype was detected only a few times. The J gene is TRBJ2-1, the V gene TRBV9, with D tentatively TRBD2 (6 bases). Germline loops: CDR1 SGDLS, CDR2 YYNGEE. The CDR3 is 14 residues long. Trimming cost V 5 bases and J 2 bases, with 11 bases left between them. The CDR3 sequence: CASSPRGTYNEQFF. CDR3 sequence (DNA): TGTGCCAGCAGTCCCCGGGGGACCTACAATGAGCAGTTCTTC.

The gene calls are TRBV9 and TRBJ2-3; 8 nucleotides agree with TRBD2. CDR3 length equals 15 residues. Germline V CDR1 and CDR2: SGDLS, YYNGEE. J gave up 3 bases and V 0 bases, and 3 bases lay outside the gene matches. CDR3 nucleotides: TGTGCCAGCAGCGTAGTGGGCGGGAGGACAGATACGCAGTATTTT. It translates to CASSVVGGRTDTQYF.

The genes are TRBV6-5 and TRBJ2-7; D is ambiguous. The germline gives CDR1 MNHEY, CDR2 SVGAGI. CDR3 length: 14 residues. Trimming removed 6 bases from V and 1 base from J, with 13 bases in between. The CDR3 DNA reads TGTGCCAGCAGCTCCGAGTGGCCTTCCTACGAGCAGTACTTC. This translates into CASSSEWPSYEQYF.

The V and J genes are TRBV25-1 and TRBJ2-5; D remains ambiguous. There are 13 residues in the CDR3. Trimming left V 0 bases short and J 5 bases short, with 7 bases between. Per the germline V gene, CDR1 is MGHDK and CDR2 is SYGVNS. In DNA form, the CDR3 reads TGTGCCAGCAGTGAATATGCTGTGGAGACCCAGTACTTC. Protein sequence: CASSEYAVETQYF.

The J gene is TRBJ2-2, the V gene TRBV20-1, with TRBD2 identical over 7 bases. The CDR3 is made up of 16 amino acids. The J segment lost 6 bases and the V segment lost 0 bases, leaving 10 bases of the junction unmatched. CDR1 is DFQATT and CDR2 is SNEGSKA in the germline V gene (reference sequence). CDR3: CSARDNRLADAGELFF. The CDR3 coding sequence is TGCAGTGCTAGAGATAATCGCCTAGCGGACGCCGGGGAGCTGTTTTTT.

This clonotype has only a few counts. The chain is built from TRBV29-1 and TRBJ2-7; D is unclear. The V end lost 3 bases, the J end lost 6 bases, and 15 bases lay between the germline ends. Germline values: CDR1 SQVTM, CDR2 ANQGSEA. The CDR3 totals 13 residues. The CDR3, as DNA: TGCAGCGTTGAGTCCTCCGAACTGGGCGAGCAGTACTTC. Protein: CSVESSELGEQYF.